These T cell receptor beta chains were read from a single sample in a study of OX40 agonist ivuxolimab in advanced cancers. The table came from immunoSEQ multiplex PCR; TCRdb's copy has only in-frame clones and leaves some out. This sample has roughly 73,000 clones, with 80% to 90% found just once. The material was CD4+ or CD8+ T cells sorted from blood, obtained in a trial of the OX40 agonist ivuxolimab. The receptors derive from an adult with an advanced solid tumor such as melanoma, head and neck, liver or kidney cancer. Both conserved end residues are part of each CDR3.

j_call v_call cdr3_length cdr3_aa
TRBJ1-2 TRBV19 16 CASRTAGGRSNYGYTF
TRBJ1-3 TRBV18 14 CASSPSRSGNTIYF
TRBJ2-7 TRBV7-2 15 CASSPTGVGPYEQYF
TRBJ1-5 TRBV18 15 CASSPPSGRNQPQHF
TRBJ2-1 TRBV19 16 CASSIISTSSYNEQFF
TRBJ1-5 TRBV6-5 16 CASSSDSGGNNQPQHF
TRBJ1-5 TRBV30 13 CAWSLSRDQPQHF
TRBJ1-5 TRBV27 16 CASSRRPQGGNQPQHF
TRBJ2-7 TRBV5-4 13 CASSLAGPYEQYF
TRBJ1-6 TRBV6-1 15 CASSTSTIYNSPLHF
TRBJ2-5 TRBV5-6 14 CASSSRGGGETQYF
TRBJ1-5 TRBV7-2 13 CASSLGTNQPQHF
TRBJ2-4 TRBV7-8 20 CASSHNQGQGRGLAKNIQYF
TRBJ1-6 TRBV5-1 15 CASSLVGASNSPLHF
TRBJ1-1 TRBV6-5 13 CASSTNRDTEAFF
TRBJ1-1 TRBV9 14 CASSVVETGAEAFF
TRBJ1-1 TRBV27 16 CASSQRQGRMNTEAFF
TRBJ1-2 TRBV27 14 CASSPGTGIYGYTF
TRBJ1-6 TRBV6-1 14 CASSPNSDGSPLHF
TRBJ2-3 TRBV7-9 14 CASSLEGSTDTQYF
TRBJ2-1 TRBV30 15 CAWSVRGGLGNEQFF
TRBJ1-4 TRBV2 14 CASSSTGANEKLFF
TRBJ2-6 TRBV28 18 CASSSPGQGFSGANVLTF
TRBJ1-2 TRBV7-9 15 CASSLEGQGFGGYTF
TRBJ1-1 TRBV6-5 15 CASSFRGAQNTEAFF
TRBJ2-1 TRBV11-3 17 CASSHYLSGQGSSEQFF
TRBJ2-2 TRBV30 13 CALDRANTGELFF
TRBJ1-2 TRBV5-1 15 CASSLDWQGGRGYTF
TRBJ1-6 TRBV7-5 16 CASSQWGGGDNSPLHF
TRBJ1-2 TRBV2 14 CASSSNTDLGGYTF
TRBJ2-7 TRBV5-6 13 CASSLALSYEQYF
TRBJ2-1 TRBV11-3 16 CASSLGGGRGPNEQFF
TRBJ2-3 TRBV5-1 16 CASSLGRGTGGDTQYF
TRBJ2-4 TRBV27 13 CATLNFNQNIQYF
TRBJ2-7 TRBV6-4 13 CASSRRASGEQYF
TRBJ1-2 TRBV5-1 20 CASSLDAGNFLLGRNYGYTF
TRBJ1-6 TRBV6-5 16 CASSYFSGTDNSPLHF
TRBJ2-7 TRBV7-9 14 CASSSGPGLYEQYF
TRBJ2-2 TRBV18 15 CASSAEGLNTGELFF
TRBJ1-1 TRBV6-5 14 CASSQGQLNTEAFF
TRBJ2-7 TRBV18 16 CASSPQLGQGAYEQYF
TRBJ1-1 TRBV11-3 14 CASSLGLQGTEAFF